The following is a TCR beta chain sequence with its context. The CDR3 loop spans 14 amino acids. V lost 4 bases and J lost 3, with 13 bases in between. From germline, CDR1 is SGHRS and CDR2 YFSETQ. This entry comes from a study of chemoradiotherapy in HPV16-positive cancers. Profiling relied on immunoSEQ multiplex PCR, and the TCRdb table lists in-frame clones only, not all of them. The sample consists of approximately 58,000 clones, about 88% of them appearing once. Here the sequenced sample was blood, taken from a patient who underwent chemoradiotherapy. The TCR sequence derives from a human donor with HPV-associated anogenital cancer. This chain uses TRBV5-1 with TRBJ1-2; possibly TRBD1 for D (5 bases). CDR3 coding DNA: TGCGCCAGCAGCCCGGACGGGGGGGACTATGGCTACACCTTC. This codes for CASSPDGGDYGYTF.